The present T cell receptor beta chain was sequenced within a study of OX40 agonist ivuxolimab in advanced cancers. For the study at large: Mean age about 60 years, range roughly 23 to 79; roughly 80% male.

Using immunoSEQ multiplex PCR, the repertoire was profiled, and TCRdb retains in-frame clones only, with some absent. The sample lists 80,000 to 100,000 clones, 85% to 95% occurring once. The starting material was CD4+ or CD8+ T cells sorted from blood, obtained in a trial of the OX40 agonist ivuxolimab. The receptor was isolated from an adult with an advanced solid tumor such as melanoma, head and neck, liver or kidney cancer.

The CDR3 loop reads CSVVEGRSTGELFF. The CDR3 coding sequence is TGCAGCGTTGTAGAGGGAAGGAGCACCGGGGAGCTGTTTTTT. The rearrangement links TRBV29-1 to TRBJ2-2, with D perhaps TRBD2 (5 bases). Germline V gene data show CDR1 as SQVTM and CDR2 as ANQGSEA. The CDR3 spans 14 residues. Between the trimmed V and J ends, which lost 4 bases and 4 bases, there was a span of 13 bases.